This T cell receptor beta chain was identified during a study of molecular identifiers for immune sequencing clone quantification. Germline-derived CDR1 and CDR2 are MDHEN and SYDVKM. This CDR3 has 15 amino acids. Trimming took 4 bases from V and 10 from J, leaving 17 bases between them. TCRdb itself ran the PCR reads through MiXCR, one entry per CDR3 protein. The sample has about 500,000 distinct CDR3 sequences, about 25% seen once. Turning to this clonotype: A read error may explain this, as a much larger clone is one base away. The CDR3 end shows no conserved phenylalanine or tryptophan, and so a read error is likely.

The clonotype comes from a human donor in good health. Some libraries in this study had Jurkat cell RNA spiked in. Sample: naive CD8+ T cells from blood, with Jurkat cell RNA spiked in. The subset here: FACS-sorted CD8+CD4-CCR7+CD45RA+ naive T cells. V and J are TRBV28 and TRBJ1-6; D gene uncertain. This CDR3 is CASSSVGTAVSPLHS. The CDR3 DNA reads TGTGCCAGCAGTTCCGTGGGTACGGCGGTGTCACCCCTCCACTCT.